The 2 T cell receptor beta chains in this list originate from one sample, sequenced in a study of blood T cell repertoires in COVID-19. Repertoires were generated with immunoSEQ multiplex PCR, while TCRdb's copy carries only in-frame clones and drops some. The table includes 200,000 or so clones, more than 80% detected once. The sample consisted of peripheral blood. The receptors were gathered from an elderly woman with COVID-19, enrolled during active disease.

The chain joins TRBV7-9 to TRBJ1-2; a weak D match, TRBD1 (6 bases). This CDR3 comprises 14 residues. CDR1 SEHNR and CDR2 FQNEAQ come from the germline V gene (reference sequence). The V gene lost 5 bases and the J gene lost 6 bases, with 16 bases spanning the gap. The CDR3 DNA reads as TGTGCCAGCAGCATATACAGGGAGCCCCATGGCTACACCTTC. Its translation: CASSIYREPHGYTF.

The chain is built from TRBV19 and TRBJ1-2; a weak D match, TRBD1 (6 bases). CDR1 is LNHDA, CDR2 SQIVND, per germline (reference sequence). The CDR3 spans 14 residues. The ends were cut back, 6 bases at V and 0 bases at J, with 11 bases in the middle. The CDR3 sequence is CASRIWTANYGYTF. CDR3 DNA: TGTGCCAGTAGGATCTGGACAGCTAACTATGGCTACACCTTC.